The 30 T cell receptor beta chains below come from one sample, sequenced in a study of T cell responses to AZD1222 COVID-19 vaccine. TCRdb's copy holds only in-frame clones and misses some; the assay was immunoSEQ multiplex PCR. Here the sample spans 55,000 to 90,000 clones, about 83% being singletons. The input for sequencing was peripheral blood, taken on day 0 of AZD1222 vaccination. Receptor source: an adult in good health.

The J gene is TRBJ1-5, the V gene TRBV19; TRBD1 is a possible D gene (6 bases). CDR1 is LNHDA and CDR2 is SQIVND in the germline V gene (reference sequence). The CDR3 is made up of 19 amino acids. Trimming stripped 6 bases from V and 4 bases from J, with 28 bases between. The CDR3 DNA is TGTGCCAGTAGCGAACCTCACGAGACAGGTAAGGGCCCTAATCAGCCCCAGCATTTT. As protein: CASSEPHETGKGPNQPQHF. The full variable domain, in which reference TRBV19 and TRBJ1-5 provide the parts outside the CDR3, is DGGITQSPKYLFRKEGQNVTLSCEQNLNHDAMYWYRQDPGQGLRLIYYSQIVNDFQKGDIAEGYSVSREKKESFPLTVTSAQKNPTAFYLCASSEPHETGKGPNQPQHFGDGTRLSIL.

V usage is TRBV28 and J usage is TRBJ2-7; the match to TRBD2 covers 10 bases. Germline CDR1 reads MDHEN; CDR2 reads SYDVKM. The CDR3 sequence is 18 residues long. The junction had 12 bases not matched to a gene; V was cut back by 2 bases and J by 2 bases. This CDR3 is CASSLSLAGAVPAYEQYF. CDR3 bases: TGTGCCAGCAGTTTAAGCCTAGCGGGGGCCGTTCCGGCCTACGAGCAGTACTTC.

The V call is TRBV6-7, the J call TRBJ1-2; D is ambiguous. TRBV6-7 has ORF status, its function being uncertain. The CDR3 is 12 amino acids. V lost 5 bases, J lost 8 bases, and 12 bases lay in between. CDR3 coding DNA: TGTGCCAGCAGTCCCCGGCCTCAGGGCTACACCTTC. Translating it yields CASSPRPQGYTF.

J is TRBJ1-4 and V is TRBV21-1; the table's D call of TRBD1 was not tested on the DNA. TRBV21-1 corresponds to a pseudogene. The CDR3 length is 17 residues. CDR3 nucleotides: TGTGCCAGCAGCACCCCAATCGGGCAGGGGGCGTGTGAAAAACTGTTTTTT. It codes for CASSTPIGQGACEKLFF.

The CDR3 is CASSDAGQYSGYTIYF. The CDR3 nucleotides read TGTGCCAGCAGTGATGCGGGACAGTACTCTGGGTACACCATATATTTT. The rearrangement links TRBV6-1 to TRBJ1-3; 7 nucleotides line up with TRBD1. This CDR3 region has 16 residues. V trimming: 3 bases; J trimming: 8 bases; junction bases outside the gene matches: 13. Germline values: CDR1 MNHNS, CDR2 SASEGT.

V usage is TRBV28 and J usage is TRBJ1-3; D may be TRBD1 (5 bases). Germline CDR1 MDHEN, CDR2 SYDVKM. The germline V and J ends were trimmed by 8 bases and 7 bases, with 21 bases remaining between them. CDR3 length: 15 amino acids. The CDR3, as DNA: TGTGCCAGCGGGTCTGGGGCCGTCTCCTGGAACACCATATATTTT. Translated: CASGSGAVSWNTIYF.

The V call is TRBV7-2, the J call TRBJ2-1; D is uncertain. There are 15 residues in the CDR3. Germline V CDR1 and CDR2: SGHTA, FQGNSA. V lost 5 bases to trimming and J lost 7 bases, with 18 bases between them. The CDR3 bases are TGTGCCAGCAGCCTCCGCCCAAACTTGGGAAATGAGCAGTTCTTC. Its protein is CASSLRPNLGNEQFF. Full variable domain (remainder filled in from reference TRBV7-2 and TRBJ2-1): GAGVSQSPSNKVTEKGKDVELRCDPISGHTALYWYRQSLGQGLEFLIYFQGNSAPDKSGLPSDRFSAERTGGSVSTLTIQRTQQEDSAVYLCASSLRPNLGNEQFFGPGTRLTVL.

V and J are TRBV25-1 and TRBJ2-2; 7 nucleotides align to TRBD1. Germline lookup yields CDR1 MGHDK and CDR2 SYGVNS. The CDR3 covers 17 residues. After removal of 4 bases from V and 5 bases from J, the junction contained 13 bases not matched to a gene. Written as DNA, the CDR3 is TGTGCCAGCAGTGCAATCCGCCGGGACAGATCTACCGGGGAGCTGTTTTTT. Protein: CASSAIRRDRSTGELFF. Full variable domain (remainder filled in from reference TRBV25-1 and TRBJ2-2): EADIYQTPRYLVIGTGKKITLECSQTMGHDKMYWYQQDPGMELHLIHYSYGVNSTEKGDLSSESTVSRIRTEHFPLTLESARPSHTSQYLCASSAIRRDRSTGELFFGEGSRLTVL.

The V and J genes are TRBV28 and TRBJ1-4; D possibly corresponds to TRBD1 (6 bases). Trimming took 7 bases from V and 6 from J, leaving 15 bases between them. This CDR3 is built from 14 residues. CDR1 and CDR2 from the germline V gene are MDHEN and SYDVKM. CDR3 DNA: TGTGCCAGCACCTCGGGGGCCCACTATGAAAAACTGTTTTTT. Protein product: CASTSGAHYEKLFF.

Turning to this clone: One end of the junction does not line up with germline, which may come from a read error. In nucleotides, the CDR3 is TGTGCCAGCAGTCCCTCCGGGGGGACACCGAACTTC. Translation: CASSPSGGTPNF. The chain employs TRBV6-6 and TRBJ2-7, with a tentative D call TRBD2 (7 bases). The germline V gene encodes CDR1 MNHNY and CDR2 SVGAGI (reference sequence). The length of the CDR3 is 12 residues.

This chain connects TRBV18 to TRBJ1-2; D call uncertain. CDR1 and CDR2 from the germline V gene are KGHSH and LQKENI. Trimming removed 3 bases at V and 4 bases at J, with 12 bases between. CDR3 length equals 14 residues. Here the CDR3 DNA reads TGTGCCAGCTCACCCGTGTCCGCTGTCTATGGCTACACCTTC. Protein sequence: CASSPVSAVYGYTF.

The chain combines TRBV7-6 with TRBJ2-2; TRBD1 aligns across 7 bases. After removal of 5 bases from V and 0 bases from J, the junction contained 3 bases not matched to a gene. The CDR3 is 15 amino acids. Germline V gene sequence: CDR1 SGHVS, CDR2 FNYEAQ. CDR3 residues: CASSRQGANTGELFF. Here the CDR3 DNA reads TGTGCCAGCAGCCGACAGGGCGCGAACACCGGGGAGCTGTTTTTT.

To note about this clone: The junction does not match germline at one end; this may be a read error. V usage is TRBV12-3 or TRBV12-4 and J usage is TRBJ1-2; no firm D call. This CDR3 has 12 amino acids. In DNA, the CDR3 is TGTGCCAGCACTCGACACTCGGCGGCTACGGGATTC. Encoded protein: CASTRHSAATGF.

The chain recombines TRBV9 with TRBJ2-1; TRBD2 aligns across 7 bases. The CDR3 sequence is 17 residues long. The junction had 18 bases not matched to a gene; V was cut back by 2 bases and J by 10 bases. Germline lookup yields CDR1 SGDLS and CDR2 YYNGEE. In nucleotides, the CDR3 is TGTGCCAGCAGCGTTCATGGACGGGGGGACGGAGCTAGGGAGCAGTTCTTC. Translated: CASSVHGRGDGAREQFF.

This sequence joins TRBV10-3 and TRBJ2-5; D gene unclear. Germline CDR1 is ENHRY and CDR2 is SYGVKD. This CDR3 spans 14 amino acids. V lost 2 bases and J 5 bases, leaving 12 bases between the germline ends. The chain's CDR3 is CAISELSTGETQYF. The CDR3 DNA is TGTGCCATCAGTGAGCTCAGCACTGGGGAGACCCAGTACTTC.

The gene calls are TRBV28 and TRBJ1-5, with 7 bases matching TRBD1. The CDR3 has 15 residues. The ends lost 5 bases at V and 5 bases at J; junction bases unmatched: 9. Germline-derived CDR1 and CDR2 are MDHEN and SYDVKM. The CDR3 protein is CASSPHDRDDQPQHF. The DNA for the CDR3 is TGTGCCAGCAGTCCCCATGACAGGGATGATCAGCCCCAGCATTTT.

This clone appeared a few times. The J gene is TRBJ1-4, the V gene TRBV5-6; 9 nucleotides align to TRBD1. Per germline, CDR1 SGHDT and CDR2 YYEEEE. This CDR3 region has 15 residues. V trimming: 4 bases; J trimming: 7 bases; junction bases outside the gene matches: 8. The CDR3: CASSRTGGGSEKLFF. As DNA, the CDR3 is TGTGCCAGCAGCCGTACAGGGGGCGGTAGTGAAAAACTGTTTTTT.

The rearrangement joins TRBV7-3 to TRBJ2-3, with 9 bases fitting TRBD2. The V gene's germline CDR1 is SGHTA and CDR2 FQGTGA. This CDR3 is 16 amino acids long. Losses at the gene ends were 1 base for V and 4 bases for J; bases not matched to a gene: 6. In DNA form, the CDR3 reads TGTGCCAGCAGCTTAATCGGCGGGGGGGCATCAGATACGCAGTATTTT. It encodes CASSLIGGGASDTQYF.

This chain joins TRBV7-9 and TRBJ1-4, with unresolved D. The V end was cut by 1 base, the J end by 8 bases, with 5 bases between. The length of the CDR3 is 12 residues. CDR1 is SEHNR, CDR2 FQNEAQ, per germline (reference sequence). The CDR3: CASSLVAEKLFF. The CDR3 bases are TGTGCCAGCAGCTTAGTAGCGGAAAAACTGTTTTTT. Full variable domain (remainder filled in from reference TRBV7-9 and TRBJ1-4): DTGVSQNPRHKITKRGQNVTFRCDPISEHNRLYWYRQTLGQGPEFLTYFQNEAQLEKSRLLSDRFSAERPKGSFSTLEIQRTEQGDSAMYLCASSLVAEKLFFGSGTQLSVL.

This clone occurred once. The rearrangement joins TRBV19 to TRBJ1-1, with D uncertain. Germline lookup yields CDR1 LNHDA and CDR2 SQIVND (reference sequence). This CDR3 contains 13 residues. V lost 5 bases and J 0 bases, leaving 7 bases between the germline ends. This chain's CDR3 is CASSYSLNTEAFF. The CDR3 DNA is TGTGCCAGTAGTTACAGCTTGAACACTGAAGCTTTCTTT.

The chain joins TRBV7-3 to TRBJ2-5, with D possibly being TRBD1 or TRBD2 (6 bases each). The CDR3 loop spans 15 amino acids. V lost 2 bases, J lost 4 bases, and 14 bases lay in between. Germline CDR1 SGHTA, CDR2 FQGTGA. Written as DNA, the CDR3 is TGTGCCAGCAGCTTATTTGGGGGGCTAGGAGAGACCCAGTACTTC. This translates into CASSLFGGLGETQYF. Full variable domain (outside the CDR3, taken from reference TRBV7-3 and TRBJ2-5): GAGVSQTPSNKVTEKGKYVELRCDPISGHTALYWYRQSLGQGPEFLIYFQGTGAADDSGLPNDRFFAVRPEGSVSTLKIQRTERGDSAVYLCASSLFGGLGETQYFGPGTRLLVL.

The V call is TRBV9, the J call TRBJ1-4; 7 bases map to TRBD1. The V gene end was trimmed by 0 bases and the J gene end by 6 bases; junction bases not matched to a gene: 11. Germline values: CDR1 SGDLS, CDR2 YYNGEE. This CDR3 is built from 17 residues. The CDR3 reads CASSVAGQGGRYEKLFF. The CDR3 DNA reads TGTGCCAGCAGCGTAGCTGGTCAGGGGGGGAGATATGAAAAACTGTTTTTT.

This CDR3 reads CAFSGSHYNEQFF. CDR3 bases: TGTGCCTTTTCCGGGAGCCACTACAATGAGCAGTTCTTC. This sequence joins TRBV30 and TRBJ2-1; TRBD2 might be the D (6 bases). Trimming cost V 7 bases and J 3 bases, with 13 bases left between them. The CDR3 is made up of 13 amino acids. CDR1 GTSNPN and CDR2 SVGIG come from the germline V gene (reference sequence).

CDR3 nucleotides: TGTGCCAGCAGCTTAGGCCGGGGACAGGGGGTAGCTTTCTTT. Amino acids: CASSLGRGQGVAFF. This rearrangement joins TRBV13 to TRBJ1-1; the match to TRBD1 covers 11 bases. The J segment lost 10 bases and the V segment lost 0 bases, leaving 4 bases of the junction unmatched. CDR1 and CDR2 (germline): PRHDT, FYEKMQ (reference sequence). This CDR3 is 14 amino acids long.

The chain has TRBV5-1 and TRBJ2-1; D is undetermined. CDR3 length: 15 residues. Trimming left V 0 bases short and J 4 bases short, with 11 bases between. From germline, CDR1 is SGHRS and CDR2 YFSETQ. The CDR3 DNA sequence: TGCGCCAGCAGCTTGGGGGTCAGTATTTACAATGAGCAGTTCTTC. It encodes CASSLGVSIYNEQFF.

The chain couples TRBV5-4 to TRBJ2-1; 11 nucleotides line up with TRBD2. Per germline, CDR1 SGHNT and CDR2 YYREEE (reference sequence). The CDR3 totals 16 residues. The trim removed 0 bases at V and 5 bases at J, leaving 4 bases unmatched. CDR3 region: CASSLVIAGGNNEQFF. The CDR3 DNA follows: TGTGCCAGCAGCTTGGTGATAGCGGGGGGGAACAATGAGCAGTTCTTC.

The chain combines TRBV19 with TRBJ1-3, with no clear D. This CDR3 is 15 amino acids long. V was trimmed by 5 bases and J by 4 bases, leaving 15 bases between them. The V gene's germline CDR1 is LNHDA and CDR2 SQIVND (reference sequence). CDR3 sequence reads: CASSLPRARGNTIYF. In DNA form, the CDR3 reads TGTGCCAGTAGTCTCCCCCGTGCACGCGGAAACACCATATATTTT. Combining the CDR3 with reference TRBV19 and TRBJ1-3 gives the whole variable domain DGGITQSPKYLFRKEGQNVTLSCEQNLNHDAMYWYRQDPGQGLRLIYYSQIVNDFQKGDIAEGYSVSREKKESFPLTVTSAQKNPTAFYLCASSLPRARGNTIYFGEGSWLTVV.

V is TRBV4-2 and J is TRBJ1-1, with 10 bases aligning to TRBD1. Germline V gene sequence: CDR1 LGHNA, CDR2 YNFKEQ. Unmatched junction bases numbered 2, after V lost 0 bases and J lost 10 bases. The CDR3 is 13 residues long. The CDR3 region is CASSQEDRGLAFF. Here the CDR3 DNA reads TGTGCCAGCAGCCAAGAGGACAGGGGGTTAGCTTTCTTT.

The rearrangement joins TRBV9 to TRBJ2-7, with 9 bases that match TRBD1. Germline V gene lookup returns CDR1 SGDLS and CDR2 YYNGEE. The J segment lost 5 bases and the V segment lost 2 bases, leaving 5 bases of the junction unmatched. This CDR3 has 14 amino acids. The CDR3: CASSVLTGGDEQYF. The CDR3 coding sequence is TGTGCCAGCAGCGTCCTCACAGGGGGCGACGAGCAGTACTTC.

The chain carries TRBV28 and TRBJ1-2, with a tentative D call TRBD1 (5 bases). Trimming took off 6 bases at V and 0 bases at J, with 8 bases between the two ends. This CDR3 has 13 amino acids. Germline assignment: CDR1 MDHEN and CDR2 SYDVKM. The CDR3 loop reads CASSGGANYGYTF. In DNA form, the CDR3 reads TGTGCCAGCAGCGGGGGTGCTAACTATGGCTACACCTTC.